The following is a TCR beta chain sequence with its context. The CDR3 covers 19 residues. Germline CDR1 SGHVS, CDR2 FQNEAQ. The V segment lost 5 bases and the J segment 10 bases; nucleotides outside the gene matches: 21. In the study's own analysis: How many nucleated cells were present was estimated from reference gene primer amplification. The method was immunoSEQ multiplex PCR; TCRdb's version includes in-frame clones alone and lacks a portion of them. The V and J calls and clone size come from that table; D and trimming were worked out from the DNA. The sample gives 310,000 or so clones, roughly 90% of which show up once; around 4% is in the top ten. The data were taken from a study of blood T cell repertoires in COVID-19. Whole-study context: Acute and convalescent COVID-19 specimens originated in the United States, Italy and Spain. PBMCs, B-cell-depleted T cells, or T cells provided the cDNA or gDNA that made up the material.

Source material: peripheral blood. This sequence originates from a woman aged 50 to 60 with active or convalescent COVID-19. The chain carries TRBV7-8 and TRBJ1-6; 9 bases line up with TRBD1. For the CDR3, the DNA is TGTGCCAGCAGCCCCCGGTGGGACAGGGAGGTACTTCTAGGCTCACCCCTCCACTTT. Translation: CASSPRWDREVLLGSPLHF.